This TCR beta chain came from a study of blood T cell repertoires in COVID-19. Study in general: PBMCs, B-cell-depleted T cells, or T cells were the source of the cDNA or gDNA that made up the material.

The data were produced by immunoSEQ multiplex PCR, yet TCRdb's version contains in-frame clones alone and is incomplete. The sample yields under 300,000 clones, over 75% seen once. Participants were aged about 18 to 89 years from approximately 23 US areas. V dropped 0 bases and J dropped 6; count of bases not matched to a gene: 6. Germline lookup yields CDR1 ENHRY and CDR2 SYGVKD. The CDR3 consists of 15 residues. The sample consisted of PBMCs or T cells enriched from blood (not recorded which). The chain recombines TRBV10-3 with TRBJ2-3, with TRBD2 matching 7 bases. This receptor was taken from a woman in her 50s who had recovered from COVID-19. CDR3 loop: CAISESTGGADTQYF. In DNA, the CDR3 is TGTGCCATCAGTGAGTCGACGGGAGGTGCGGATACGCAGTATTTT.